The 15 T cell receptor beta chains given below trace back to one sample, sequenced in a study of cytotoxic CD8 clonotypes in ibrutinib-treated CLL. Method: immunoSEQ multiplex PCR; TCRdb's copy keeps in-frame clones and lacks some. The table has 76,000 or so clones, approximately 87% seen once. Sequenced here: PBMCs, sampled after 24 months of ibrutinib treatment. Every receptor here comes from a human donor with chronic lymphocytic leukemia.

The CDR3 DNA reads TGTGCCTGGAGTGTCGCCGGGATTAGCACAGATACGCAGTATTTT. Translating it yields CAWSVAGISTDTQYF. This chain links TRBV30 with TRBJ2-3, with D possibly being TRBD2 (5 bases). V lost 0 bases and J lost 0, with 10 bases in between. CDR1 and CDR2 from the germline V gene are GTSNPN and SVGIG (reference sequence). This CDR3 comprises 15 residues. The entire variable domain, with the rest obtained from reference TRBV30 and TRBJ2-3, is as follows: SQTIHQWPATLVQPVGSPLSLECTVEGTSNPNLYWYRQAAGRGLQLLFYSVGIGQISSEVPQNLSASRPQDRQFILSSKKLLLSDSGFYLCAWSVAGISTDTQYFGPGTRLTVL.

This rearrangement joins TRBV19 to TRBJ1-3; D remains unclear. From germline, CDR1 is LNHDA and CDR2 SQIVND (reference sequence). The CDR3 contains 12 residues. Trimming shortened V by 6 bases and J by 8 bases, and 11 bases separated the two germline ends. The CDR3 is CASSPLGDTIYF. CDR3 bases: TGTGCCAGTAGCCCCCTCGGGGACACCATATATTTT.

The V gene is TRBV4-2, the J gene TRBJ2-1, with 8 bases identical to TRBD2. CDR1 LGHNA and CDR2 YNFKEQ come from the germline V gene. V gave up 4 bases and J gave up 3 bases; unmatched junction bases: 5. The CDR3 loop spans 15 amino acids. As DNA, the CDR3 is TGTGCCAGCAGCCTACTAGCGGTAAGCTACAATGAGCAGTTCTTC. This gives the protein CASSLLAVSYNEQFF.

This sequence joins TRBV18 and TRBJ2-1; a weak D match, TRBD2 (5 bases). The CDR3 runs 13 residues. Trimming removed 8 bases from V and 6 bases from J, with 14 bases in between. The germline V gene has CDR1 KGHSH and CDR2 LQKENI. CDR3 sequence (DNA): TGTGCCAGCACCTACGGACGGGGCAATGAGCAGTTCTTC. It specifies CASTYGRGNEQFF.

The rearrangement joins TRBV30 to TRBJ2-1; D perhaps matches TRBD2 (6 bases). This CDR3 has 14 residues. V was cut by 4 bases and J by 3 bases, with 13 bases left in between. Germline V lookup: CDR1 GTSNPN, CDR2 SVGIG (reference sequence). The CDR3 loop is CAWNRQGGYNEQFF. CDR3 DNA: TGTGCCTGGAATCGGCAGGGAGGCTACAATGAGCAGTTCTTC.

The gene calls are TRBV5-4 and TRBJ2-5; D is undetermined. V was cut by 3 bases and J by 2 bases, with 2 bases left in between. Germline-derived CDR1 and CDR2 are SGHNT and YYREEE (reference sequence). This CDR3 region has 11 residues. The CDR3 DNA follows: TGTGCCAGCAGCTCTCAAGAGACCCAGTACTTC. Protein sequence: CASSSQETQYF.

J is TRBJ1-3 and V is TRBV5-1; D is possibly TRBD1 (6 bases). Germline V gives CDR1 SGHRS, CDR2 YFSETQ. Trimming removed 0 bases from V and 0 bases from J, with 7 bases in between. The CDR3 runs to 15 residues. The CDR3 DNA reads as TGCGCCAGCAGCTTGGGGGACAACTCTGGAAACACCATATATTTT. Translating it yields CASSLGDNSGNTIYF.

The J gene is TRBJ1-1, the V gene TRBV5-1; no definite D call. The CDR3 spans 14 residues. V lost 4 bases and J 2 bases, leaving 12 bases between the germline ends. Per the germline V gene, CDR1 is SGHRS and CDR2 is YFSETQ. The CDR3, as DNA: TGCGCCAGCAGCGGATCCGGACCCAACACTGAAGCTTTCTTT. Its translation is CASSGSGPNTEAFF.

This clone was detected only once. The gene calls are TRBV6-5 and TRBJ2-7; 9 bases line up with TRBD2. V shed 3 bases, J shed 0 bases, and the junction held 6 bases outside the gene matches. There are 16 residues in the CDR3. CDR1 and CDR2 (germline): MNHEY, SVGAGI. CDR3 coding DNA: TGTGCCAGCAGTTATTCAGCGGGAGGAACCTCCTACGAGCAGTACTTC. Translating it yields CASSYSAGGTSYEQYF.

The chain is built from TRBV7-3 and TRBJ2-1, with 9 bases lining up with TRBD2. The CDR3 extends over 16 amino acids. Looked up from germline, CDR1 is SGHTA and CDR2 is FQGTGA. Germline trimming cut 5 bases from V and 6 bases from J; bases unmatched to any gene: 11. In DNA form, the CDR3 reads TGTGCCAGCAGCACTCGCTCCGGGACTAGCATCAATGAGCAGTTCTTC. Translating it yields CASSTRSGTSINEQFF.

The V gene is TRBV11-2, the J gene TRBJ1-4; D perhaps matches TRBD1 (5 bases). The V and J ends lost 4 bases and 0 bases respectively, with 6 bases between them. The CDR3 runs to 14 residues. Per the germline V gene, CDR1 is SGHAT and CDR2 is FQNNGV. CDR3 nucleotide sequence: TGTGCCAGCAGCTCGGGACCAACTAATGAAAAACTGTTTTTT. This translates into CASSSGPTNEKLFF.

The V call is TRBV6-5, the J call TRBJ1-5, with 7 bases lining up with TRBD1. Germline CDR1 and CDR2: MNHEY and SVGAGI. This CDR3 has 14 residues. The V gene end was trimmed by 5 bases and the J gene end by 0 bases; junction bases not matched to a gene: 1. CDR3 DNA: TGTGCCAGCAGTCGGACAGGTAGCAATCAGCCCCAGCATTTT. It translates to CASSRTGSNQPQHF.

A remark on this clone: A far larger clone lies a single base away; this is likely a read error. V usage is TRBV25-1 and J usage is TRBJ1-2; tentative D call: TRBD1 (6 bases). This CDR3 is 13 amino acids long. The V end was cut by 6 bases, the J end by 8 bases, with 16 bases between. The germline V gene encodes CDR1 MGHDK and CDR2 SYGVNS. For the CDR3, the DNA is TGTGCCAGCAGACCGGGGGCGCGAACAGGCTACACCTTC. Amino acids: CASRPGARTGYTF.

Only a few counts were recorded for this clone. The chain employs TRBV27 and TRBJ2-7; TRBD2 aligns across 10 bases. Germline CDR1 is MNHEY and CDR2 is SMNVEV (reference sequence). CDR3 length: 15 amino acids. The V segment lost 5 bases and the J segment 9 bases; nucleotides outside the gene matches: 13. The CDR3 bases are TGTGCCAGCAGTCCATCTAGCGGGAGCCCGCTAGGGCAGTACTTC. Translating it yields CASSPSSGSPLGQYF.

Turning to this clone: A junction end diverges from the germline sequence, so it may reflect a read error. This rearrangement joins TRBV19 to TRBJ2-7; D might be TRBD2 (5 bases). This CDR3 has 13 residues. From germline, CDR1 is LNHDA and CDR2 SQIVND (reference sequence). The CDR3 nucleotides are TGTGCCAGTAGTCCCAGTGCCGGGATCAATATGGGCTTC. It encodes CASSPSAGINMGF.